This T cell receptor beta chain emerged from a study of blood T cell repertoires in COVID-19. The CDR3 spans 11 residues. Germline CDR1 SEHNR, CDR2 FQNEAQ (reference sequence). The V gene lost 5 bases and the J gene lost 5 bases, with 6 bases spanning the gap. The protocol was immunoSEQ multiplex PCR, while the TCRdb copy is restricted to in-frame clones and leaves out a portion. Among about 68,000 clones listed, roughly 79% were seen once. Specimen: peripheral blood. This clonotype was obtained from a woman between 55 and 75 years old with acute or convalescent COVID-19. J is TRBJ2-5 and V is TRBV7-9; no reliable D call. The CDR3 DNA sequence: TGTGCCAGCAGCCAGATGGAGACCCAGTACTTC. It codes for CASSQMETQYF.